This entry is about one T cell receptor beta chain. This sample stems from a study of blood T cell repertoires in COVID-19. Study-level background: Material from acute and convalescent COVID-19 was sourced from the United States, Italy and Spain.

CDR1 and CDR2 from the germline V gene are SGHNT and YYREEE (reference sequence). With 4 bases clipped from V and 6 bases from J, the junction kept 9 bases outside the gene matches. This CDR3 has 15 residues. In the source study's methods: The assay estimated nucleated cells by amplifying reference gene primers. The protocol was immunoSEQ multiplex PCR, while the TCRdb copy is restricted to in-frame clones and leaves out a portion. D and trimming come from the DNA, and the V and J calls and clone size come from that table. The sample lists more than 250,000 clones; nearly 90% were seen once. In assigning cohorts, the study relied on participant-reported clinical history. Recovery among Cohort 3 donors was established by two negative PCRs, clearance, or symptom resolution.

Sequenced material: PBMCs or T cells enriched from blood (not recorded which). This TCR derives from a woman aged 25 to 45 who had recovered from COVID-19. The V and J genes are TRBV5-4 and TRBJ1-2, with TRBD1 identical over 10 bases. CDR3 in amino acids: CASSTKTGGVDGYTF. The CDR3 region has the DNA TGTGCCAGCAGCACTAAGACAGGGGGCGTTGATGGCTACACCTTC.